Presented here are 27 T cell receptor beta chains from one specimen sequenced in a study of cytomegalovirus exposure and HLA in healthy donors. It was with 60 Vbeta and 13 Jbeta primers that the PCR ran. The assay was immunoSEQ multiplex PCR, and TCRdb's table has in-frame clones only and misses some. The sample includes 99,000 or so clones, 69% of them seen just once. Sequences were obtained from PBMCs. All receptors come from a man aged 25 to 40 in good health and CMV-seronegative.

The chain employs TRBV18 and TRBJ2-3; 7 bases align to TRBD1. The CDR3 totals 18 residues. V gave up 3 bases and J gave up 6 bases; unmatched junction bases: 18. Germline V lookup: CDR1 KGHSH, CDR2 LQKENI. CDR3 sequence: CASSPYLDRAGIADTQYF. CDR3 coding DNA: TGTGCCAGCTCACCCTACTTAGACAGGGCTGGTATCGCGGATACGCAGTATTTT.

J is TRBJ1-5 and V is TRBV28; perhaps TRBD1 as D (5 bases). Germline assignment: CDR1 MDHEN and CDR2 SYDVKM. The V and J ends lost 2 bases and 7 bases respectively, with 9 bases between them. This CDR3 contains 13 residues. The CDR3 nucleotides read TGTGCCAGCAGTTTACAGGGTGGGCAGCCCCAGCATTTT. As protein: CASSLQGGQPQHF.

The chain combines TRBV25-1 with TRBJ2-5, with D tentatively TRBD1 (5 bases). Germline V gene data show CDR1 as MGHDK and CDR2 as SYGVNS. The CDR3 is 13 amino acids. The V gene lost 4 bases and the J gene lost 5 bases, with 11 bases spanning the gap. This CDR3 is CASSGRVLETQYF. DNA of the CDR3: TGTGCCAGCAGTGGCAGGGTATTGGAGACCCAGTACTTC.

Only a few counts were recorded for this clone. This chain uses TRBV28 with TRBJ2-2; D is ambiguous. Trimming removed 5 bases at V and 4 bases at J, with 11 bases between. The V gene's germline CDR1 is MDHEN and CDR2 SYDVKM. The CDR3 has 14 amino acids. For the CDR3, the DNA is TGTGCCAGCAGTCCGTACAGATTCACCGGGGAGCTGTTTTTT. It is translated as CASSPYRFTGELFF.

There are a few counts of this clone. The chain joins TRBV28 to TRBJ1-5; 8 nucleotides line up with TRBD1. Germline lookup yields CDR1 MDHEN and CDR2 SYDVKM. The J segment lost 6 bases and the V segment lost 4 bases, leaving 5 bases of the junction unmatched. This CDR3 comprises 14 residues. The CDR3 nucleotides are TGTGCCAGCAGTTCCGGGACAGGAATTCAGCCCCAGCATTTT. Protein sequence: CASSSGTGIQPQHF.

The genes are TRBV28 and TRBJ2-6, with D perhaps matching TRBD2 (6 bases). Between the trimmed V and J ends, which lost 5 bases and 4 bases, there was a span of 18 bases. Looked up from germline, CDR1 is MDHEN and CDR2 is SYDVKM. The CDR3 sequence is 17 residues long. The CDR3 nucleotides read TGTGCCAGCAGTGGGGGGACTTCCTCTTCCGGGGCCAACGTCCTGACTTTC. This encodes CASSGGTSSSGANVLTF.

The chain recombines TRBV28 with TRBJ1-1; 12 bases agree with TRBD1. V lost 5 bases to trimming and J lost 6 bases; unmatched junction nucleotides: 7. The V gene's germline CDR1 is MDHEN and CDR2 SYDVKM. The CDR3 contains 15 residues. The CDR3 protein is CASSPRDRGRPEAFF. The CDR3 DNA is TGTGCCAGCAGTCCCCGGGACAGGGGGCGGCCTGAAGCTTTCTTT. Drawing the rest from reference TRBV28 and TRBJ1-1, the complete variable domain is DVKVTQSSRYLVKRTGEKVFLECVQDMDHENMFWYRQDPGLGLRLIYFSYDVKMKEKGDIPEGYSVSREKKERFSLILESASTNQTSMYLCASSPRDRGRPEAFFGQGTRLTVV.

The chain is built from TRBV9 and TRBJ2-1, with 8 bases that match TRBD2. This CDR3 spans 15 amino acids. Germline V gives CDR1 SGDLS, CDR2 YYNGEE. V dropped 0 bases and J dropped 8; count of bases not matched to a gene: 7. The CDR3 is CASSVANGRVYEQFF. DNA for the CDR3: TGTGCCAGCAGCGTAGCTAACGGGAGGGTATATGAGCAGTTCTTC.

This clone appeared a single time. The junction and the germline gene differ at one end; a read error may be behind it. The CDR3 DNA reads as TGTTCCAGCAGCCCCTTCGAGGGTTCAAGCTCCTACGAGCAGTACTTC. Its translation is CSSSPFEGSSSYEQYF. This chain links TRBV7-9 with TRBJ2-7; tentatively, D is TRBD2 (5 bases). The CDR3 is 16 residues long. Per the germline V gene, CDR1 is SEHNR and CDR2 is FQNEAQ (reference sequence).

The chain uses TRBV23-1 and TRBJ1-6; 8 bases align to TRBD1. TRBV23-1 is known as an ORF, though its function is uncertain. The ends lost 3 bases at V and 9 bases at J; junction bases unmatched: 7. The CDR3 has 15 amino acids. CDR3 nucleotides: TGCGCCAGCAGTCAGCCCGGACAGGGCATTTCACCCCTCCACTTT. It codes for CASSQPGQGISPLHF.

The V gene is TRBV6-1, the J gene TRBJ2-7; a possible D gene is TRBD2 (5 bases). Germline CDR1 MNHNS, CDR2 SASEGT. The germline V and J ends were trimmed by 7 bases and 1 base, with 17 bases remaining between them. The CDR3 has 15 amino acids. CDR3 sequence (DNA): TGTGCCAGCACCCGAGTGAGAGAGGGATCCTACGAGCAGTACTTC. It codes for CASTRVREGSYEQYF.

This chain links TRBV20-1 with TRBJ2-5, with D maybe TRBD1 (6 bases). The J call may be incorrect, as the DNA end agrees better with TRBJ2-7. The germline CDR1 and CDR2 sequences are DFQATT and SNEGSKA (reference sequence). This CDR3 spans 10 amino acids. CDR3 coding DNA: TGCAGTGCTTCAGGGGCCGAGCAGTACTTC. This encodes CSASGAEQYF.

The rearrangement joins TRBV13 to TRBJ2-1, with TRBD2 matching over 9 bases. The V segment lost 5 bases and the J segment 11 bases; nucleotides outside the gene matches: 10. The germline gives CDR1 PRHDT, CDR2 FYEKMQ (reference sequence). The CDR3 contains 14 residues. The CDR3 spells CASSPRGLAGQQFF. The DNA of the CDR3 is TGTGCCAGCAGCCCCCGGGGACTAGCCGGTCAGCAGTTCTTC. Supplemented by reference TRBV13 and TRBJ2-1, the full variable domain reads AAGVIQSPRHLIKEKRETATLKCYPIPRHDTVYWYQQGPGQDPQFLISFYEKMQSDKGSIPDRFSAQQFSDYHSELNMSSLELGDSALYFCASSPRGLAGQQFFGPGTRLTVL.

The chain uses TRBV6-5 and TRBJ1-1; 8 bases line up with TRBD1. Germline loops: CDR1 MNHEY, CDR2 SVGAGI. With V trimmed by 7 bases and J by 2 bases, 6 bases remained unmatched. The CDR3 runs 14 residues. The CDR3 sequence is CASNPRGRNTEAFF. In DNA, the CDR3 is TGTGCCAGCAACCCCAGGGGGCGAAACACTGAAGCTTTCTTT.

CDR3 in amino acids: CASSQVGGSATNEKLFF. The CDR3 nucleotides are TGCGCCAGCAGCCAAGTAGGCGGCAGTGCAACTAATGAAAAACTGTTTTTT. The rearrangement uses TRBV4-3 and TRBJ1-4; D not certain. V gave up 1 base and J gave up 0 bases, with 12 bases separating them. The V gene's germline CDR1 is LGHNA and CDR2 YSLEER. The CDR3 contains 17 residues.

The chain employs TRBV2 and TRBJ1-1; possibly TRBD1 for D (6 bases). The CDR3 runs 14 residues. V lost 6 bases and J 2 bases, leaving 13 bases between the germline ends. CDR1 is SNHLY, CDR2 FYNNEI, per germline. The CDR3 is CASREQGTNTEAFF. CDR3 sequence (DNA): TGTGCCAGCAGGGAACAGGGAACTAACACTGAAGCTTTCTTT.

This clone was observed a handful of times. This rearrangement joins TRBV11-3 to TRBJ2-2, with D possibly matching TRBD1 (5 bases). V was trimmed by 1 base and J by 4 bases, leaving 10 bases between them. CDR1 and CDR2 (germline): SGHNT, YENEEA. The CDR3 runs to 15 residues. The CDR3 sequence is CASSLAQGGTGELFF. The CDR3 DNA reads TGTGCCAGCAGCTTAGCCCAGGGTGGCACCGGGGAGCTGTTTTTT.

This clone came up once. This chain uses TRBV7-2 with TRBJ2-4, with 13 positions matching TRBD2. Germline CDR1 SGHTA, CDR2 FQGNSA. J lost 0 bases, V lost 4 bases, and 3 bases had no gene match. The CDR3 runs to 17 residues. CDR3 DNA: TGTGCCAGCAGCTCGGGACTAGCGGGACTAGCCAAAAACATTCAGTACTTC. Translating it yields CASSSGLAGLAKNIQYF.

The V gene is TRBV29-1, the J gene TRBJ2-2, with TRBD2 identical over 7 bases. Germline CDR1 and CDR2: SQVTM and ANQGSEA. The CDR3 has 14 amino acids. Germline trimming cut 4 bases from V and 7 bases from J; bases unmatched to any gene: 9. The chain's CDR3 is CSVAGGGAGGELFF. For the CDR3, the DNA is TGCAGCGTTGCGGGAGGAGGGGCGGGCGGGGAGCTGTTTTTT.

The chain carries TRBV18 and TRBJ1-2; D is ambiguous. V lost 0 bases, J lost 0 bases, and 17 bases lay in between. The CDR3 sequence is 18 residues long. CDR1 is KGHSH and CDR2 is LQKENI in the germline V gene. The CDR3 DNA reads TGTGCCAGCTCACCACCGCTCAGCCTGACTCGAGCTAACTATGGCTACACCTTC. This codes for CASSPPLSLTRANYGYTF.

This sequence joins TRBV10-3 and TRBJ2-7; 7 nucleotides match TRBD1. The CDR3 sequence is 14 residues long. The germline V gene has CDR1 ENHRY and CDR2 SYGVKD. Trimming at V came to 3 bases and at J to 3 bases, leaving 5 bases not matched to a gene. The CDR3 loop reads CAISEGTASYEQYF. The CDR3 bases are TGTGCCATCAGTGAAGGGACAGCTAGCTACGAGCAGTACTTC.

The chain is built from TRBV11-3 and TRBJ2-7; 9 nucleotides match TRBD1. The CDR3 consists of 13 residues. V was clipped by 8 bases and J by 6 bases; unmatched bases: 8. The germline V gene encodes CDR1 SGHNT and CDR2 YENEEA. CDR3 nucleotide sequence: TGTGCCAGCGCCTGGACAGGGGAGGCCGAGCAGTACTTC. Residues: CASAWTGEAEQYF. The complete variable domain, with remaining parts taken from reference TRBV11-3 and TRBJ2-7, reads EAGVVQSPRYKIIEKKQPVAFWCNPISGHNTLYWYLQNLGQGPELLIRYENEEAVDDSQLPKDRFSAERLKGVDSTLKIQPAELGDSAVYLCASAWTGEAEQYFGPGTRLTVT.

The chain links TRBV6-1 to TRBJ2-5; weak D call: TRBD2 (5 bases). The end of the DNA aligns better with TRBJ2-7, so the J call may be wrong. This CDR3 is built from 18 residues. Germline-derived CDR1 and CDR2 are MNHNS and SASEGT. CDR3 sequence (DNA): TGTGCCAGCAGTGAGGTACGATTTCCCCGAGGGAGCTCCTACGAGCAGTACTTC. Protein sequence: CASSEVRFPRGSSYEQYF.

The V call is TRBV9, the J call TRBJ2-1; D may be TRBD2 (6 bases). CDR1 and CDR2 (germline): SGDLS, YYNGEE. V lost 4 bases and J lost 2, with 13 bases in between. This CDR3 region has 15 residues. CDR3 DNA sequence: TGTGCCAGCAGCTTGCGGGGAGATGCCTACAATGAGCAGTTCTTC. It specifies CASSLRGDAYNEQFF. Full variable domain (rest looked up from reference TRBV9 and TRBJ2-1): DSGVTQTPKHLITATGQRVTLRCSPRSGDLSVYWYQQSLDQGLQFLIQYYNGEERAKGNILERFSAQQFPDLHSELNLSSLELGDSALYFCASSLRGDAYNEQFFGPGTRLTVL.

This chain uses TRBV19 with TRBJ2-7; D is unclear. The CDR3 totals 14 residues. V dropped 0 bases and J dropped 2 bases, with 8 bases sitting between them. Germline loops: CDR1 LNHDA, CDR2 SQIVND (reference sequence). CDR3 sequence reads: CASSIERSTYEQYF. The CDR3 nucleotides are TGTGCCAGTAGTATAGAGCGGTCTACCTACGAGCAGTACTTC.

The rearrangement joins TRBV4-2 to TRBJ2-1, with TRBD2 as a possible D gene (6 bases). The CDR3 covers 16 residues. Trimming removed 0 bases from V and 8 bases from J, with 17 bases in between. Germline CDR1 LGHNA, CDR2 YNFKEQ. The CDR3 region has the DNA TGTGCCAGCAGCCAAGAATTCGGGAGACTCATCGATGAGCAGTTCTTC. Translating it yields CASSQEFGRLIDEQFF.

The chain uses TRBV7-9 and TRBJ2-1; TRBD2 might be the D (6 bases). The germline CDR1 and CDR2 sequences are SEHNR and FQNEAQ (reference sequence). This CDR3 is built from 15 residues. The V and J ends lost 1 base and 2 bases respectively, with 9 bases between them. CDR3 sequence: CASSLVSGTYNEQFF. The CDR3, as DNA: TGTGCCAGCAGCTTAGTTAGCGGTACCTACAATGAGCAGTTCTTC.